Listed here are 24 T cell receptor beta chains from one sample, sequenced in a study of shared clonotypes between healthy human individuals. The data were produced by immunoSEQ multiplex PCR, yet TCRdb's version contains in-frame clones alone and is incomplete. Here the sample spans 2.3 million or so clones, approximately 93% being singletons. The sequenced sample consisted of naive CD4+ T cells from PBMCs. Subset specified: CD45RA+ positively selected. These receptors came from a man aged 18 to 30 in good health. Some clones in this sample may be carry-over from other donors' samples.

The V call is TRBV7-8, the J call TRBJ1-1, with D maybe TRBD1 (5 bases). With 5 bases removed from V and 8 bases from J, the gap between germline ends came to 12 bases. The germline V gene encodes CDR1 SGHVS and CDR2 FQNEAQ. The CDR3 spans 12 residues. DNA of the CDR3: TGTGCCAGCAGCGTTCGACAGCTGGAAGCTTTCTTT. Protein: CASSVRQLEAFF.

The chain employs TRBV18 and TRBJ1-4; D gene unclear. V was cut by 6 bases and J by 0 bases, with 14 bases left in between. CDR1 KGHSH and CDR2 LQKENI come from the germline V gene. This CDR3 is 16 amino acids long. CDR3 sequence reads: CASSGPPGATNEKLFF. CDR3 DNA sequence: TGTGCCAGCTCCGGACCCCCCGGGGCAACTAATGAAAAACTGTTTTTT.

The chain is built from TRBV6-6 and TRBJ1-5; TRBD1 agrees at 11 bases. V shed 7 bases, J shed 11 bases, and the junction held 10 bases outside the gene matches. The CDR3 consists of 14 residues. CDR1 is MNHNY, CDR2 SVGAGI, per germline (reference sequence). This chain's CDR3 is CASKPGQGDLAQHF. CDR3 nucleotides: TGTGCCAGCAAACCGGGACAGGGGGACCTGGCCCAGCATTTT.

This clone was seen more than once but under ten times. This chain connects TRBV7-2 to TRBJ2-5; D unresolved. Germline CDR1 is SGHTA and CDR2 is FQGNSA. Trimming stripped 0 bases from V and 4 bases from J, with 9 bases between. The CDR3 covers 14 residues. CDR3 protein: CASSLALLLETQYF. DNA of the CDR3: TGTGCCAGCAGCTTAGCGCTTCTTTTAGAGACCCAGTACTTC.

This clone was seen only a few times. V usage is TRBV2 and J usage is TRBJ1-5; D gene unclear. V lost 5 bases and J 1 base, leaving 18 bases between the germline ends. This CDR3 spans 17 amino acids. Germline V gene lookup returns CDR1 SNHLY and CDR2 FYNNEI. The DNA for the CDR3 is TGTGCCAGCAGTTCGGTCTCTCAAGAAGGGAGCAATCAGCCCCAGCATTTT. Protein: CASSSVSQEGSNQPQHF.

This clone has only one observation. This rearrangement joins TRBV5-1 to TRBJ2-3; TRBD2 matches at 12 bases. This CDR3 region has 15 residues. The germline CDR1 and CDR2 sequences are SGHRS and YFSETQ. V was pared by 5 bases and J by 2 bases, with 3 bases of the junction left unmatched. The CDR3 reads CASRRTSGITDTQYF. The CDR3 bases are TGCGCCAGCAGGCGGACTAGCGGGATCACAGATACGCAGTATTTT.

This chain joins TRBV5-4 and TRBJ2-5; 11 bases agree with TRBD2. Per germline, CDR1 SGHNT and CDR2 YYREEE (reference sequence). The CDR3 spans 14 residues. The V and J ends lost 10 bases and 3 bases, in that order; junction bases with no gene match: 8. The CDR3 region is CALRTSGGKETQYF. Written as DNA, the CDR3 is TGTGCCCTAAGAACTAGCGGGGGAAAAGAGACCCAGTACTTC.

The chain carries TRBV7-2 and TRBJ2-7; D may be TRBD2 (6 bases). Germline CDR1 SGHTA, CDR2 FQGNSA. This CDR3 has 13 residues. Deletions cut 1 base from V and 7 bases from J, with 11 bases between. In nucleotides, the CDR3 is TGTGCCAGCAGCTTAGTATCGGGGGATGAGCAGTACTTC. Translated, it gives CASSLVSGDEQYF.

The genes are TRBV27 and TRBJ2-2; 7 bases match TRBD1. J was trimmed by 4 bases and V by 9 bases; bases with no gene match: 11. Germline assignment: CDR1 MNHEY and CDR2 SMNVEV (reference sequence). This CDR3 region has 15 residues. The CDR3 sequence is CASLKTGLGTGELFF. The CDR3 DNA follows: TGTGCCAGTTTAAAGACAGGGTTGGGCACCGGGGAGCTGTTTTTT.

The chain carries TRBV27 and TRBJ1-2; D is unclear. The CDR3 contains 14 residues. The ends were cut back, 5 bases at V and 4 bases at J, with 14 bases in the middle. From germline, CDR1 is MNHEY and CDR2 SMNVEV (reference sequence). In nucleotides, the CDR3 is TGTGCCAGCAGTACCCGAGAGGGCGGCTATGGCTACACCTTC. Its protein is CASSTREGGYGYTF.

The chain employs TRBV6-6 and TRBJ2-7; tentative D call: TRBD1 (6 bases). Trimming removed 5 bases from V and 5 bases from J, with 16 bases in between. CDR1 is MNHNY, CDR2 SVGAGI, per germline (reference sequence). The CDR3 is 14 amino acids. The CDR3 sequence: CASSPGTSSNEQYF. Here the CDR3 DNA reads TGTGCCAGCAGTCCCGGGACATCCTCAAACGAGCAGTACTTC.

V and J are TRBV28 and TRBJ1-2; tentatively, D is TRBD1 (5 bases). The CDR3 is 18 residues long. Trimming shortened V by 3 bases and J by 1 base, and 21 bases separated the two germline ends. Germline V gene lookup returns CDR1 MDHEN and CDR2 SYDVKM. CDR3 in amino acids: CASSLAQGYGALNYGYTF. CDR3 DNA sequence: TGTGCCAGCAGTTTGGCTCAGGGTTACGGGGCGCTTAACTATGGCTACACCTTC.

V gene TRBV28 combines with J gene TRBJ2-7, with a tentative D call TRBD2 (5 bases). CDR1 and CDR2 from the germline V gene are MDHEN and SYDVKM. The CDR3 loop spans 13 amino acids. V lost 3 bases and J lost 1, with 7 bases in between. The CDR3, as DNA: TGTGCCAGCAGTTTCGGGGATTCCTACGAGCAGTACTTC. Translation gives CASSFGDSYEQYF. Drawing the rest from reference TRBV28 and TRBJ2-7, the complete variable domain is DVKVTQSSRYLVKRTGEKVFLECVQDMDHENMFWYRQDPGLGLRLIYFSYDVKMKEKGDIPEGYSVSREKKERFSLILESASTNQTSMYLCASSFGDSYEQYFGPGTRLTVT.

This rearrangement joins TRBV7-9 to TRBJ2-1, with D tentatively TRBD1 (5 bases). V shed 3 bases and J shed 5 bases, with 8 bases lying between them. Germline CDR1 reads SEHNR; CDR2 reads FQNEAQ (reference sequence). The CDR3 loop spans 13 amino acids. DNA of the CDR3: TGTGCCAGCAGCTTCAGCAGGGACAATGAGCAGTTCTTC. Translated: CASSFSRDNEQFF.

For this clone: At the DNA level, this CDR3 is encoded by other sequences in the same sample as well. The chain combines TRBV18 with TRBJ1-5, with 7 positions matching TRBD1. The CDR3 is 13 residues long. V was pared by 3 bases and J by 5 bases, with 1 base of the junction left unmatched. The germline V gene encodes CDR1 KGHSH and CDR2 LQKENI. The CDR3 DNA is TGTGCCAGCTCACCCGGACAGGATCAGCCCCAGCATTTT. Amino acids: CASSPGQDQPQHF.

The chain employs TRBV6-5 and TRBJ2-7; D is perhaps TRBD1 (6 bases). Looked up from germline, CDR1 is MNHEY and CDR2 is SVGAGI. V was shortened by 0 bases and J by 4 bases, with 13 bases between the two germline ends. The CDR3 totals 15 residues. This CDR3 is CASSYSLIGGYEQYF. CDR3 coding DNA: TGTGCCAGCAGTTACTCCCTCATAGGGGGTTACGAGCAGTACTTC.

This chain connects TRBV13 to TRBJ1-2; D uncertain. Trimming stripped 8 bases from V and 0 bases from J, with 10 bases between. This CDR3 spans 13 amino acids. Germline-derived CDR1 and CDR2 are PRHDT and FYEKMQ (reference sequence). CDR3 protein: CASQVRPNYGYTF. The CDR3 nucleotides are TGTGCCAGCCAGGTCAGACCTAACTATGGCTACACCTTC.

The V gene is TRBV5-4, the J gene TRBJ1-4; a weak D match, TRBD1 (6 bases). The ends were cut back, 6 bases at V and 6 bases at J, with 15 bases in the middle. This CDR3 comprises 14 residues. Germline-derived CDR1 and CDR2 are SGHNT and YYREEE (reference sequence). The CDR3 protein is CASKQQGWDEKLFF. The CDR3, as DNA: TGTGCCAGCAAACAACAGGGATGGGATGAAAAACTGTTTTTT.

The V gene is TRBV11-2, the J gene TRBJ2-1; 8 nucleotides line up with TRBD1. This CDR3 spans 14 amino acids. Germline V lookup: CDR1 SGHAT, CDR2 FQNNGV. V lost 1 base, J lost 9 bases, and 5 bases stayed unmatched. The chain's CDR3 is CASSLGAGGTEQFF. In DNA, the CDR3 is TGTGCCAGCAGCTTAGGCGCAGGGGGCACTGAGCAGTTCTTC.

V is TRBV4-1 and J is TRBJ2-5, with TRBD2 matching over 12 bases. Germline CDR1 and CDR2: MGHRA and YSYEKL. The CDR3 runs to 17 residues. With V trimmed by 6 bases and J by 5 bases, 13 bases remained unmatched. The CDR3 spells CASRATSGRTRQETQYF. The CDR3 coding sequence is TGCGCCAGCAGGGCTACTAGCGGGAGGACACGACAGGAGACCCAGTACTTC.

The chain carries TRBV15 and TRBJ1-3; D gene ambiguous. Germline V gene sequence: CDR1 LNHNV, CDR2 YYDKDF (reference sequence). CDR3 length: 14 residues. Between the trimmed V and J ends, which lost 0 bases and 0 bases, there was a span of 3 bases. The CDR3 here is CATSRDFSGNTIYF. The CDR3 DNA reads TGTGCCACCAGCAGAGATTTCTCTGGAAACACCATATATTTT.

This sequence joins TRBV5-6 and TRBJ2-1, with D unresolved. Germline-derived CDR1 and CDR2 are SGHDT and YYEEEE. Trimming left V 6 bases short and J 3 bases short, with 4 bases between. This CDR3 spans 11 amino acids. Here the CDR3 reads CASNNYNEQFF. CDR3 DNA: TGTGCCAGCAACAACTACAATGAGCAGTTCTTC.

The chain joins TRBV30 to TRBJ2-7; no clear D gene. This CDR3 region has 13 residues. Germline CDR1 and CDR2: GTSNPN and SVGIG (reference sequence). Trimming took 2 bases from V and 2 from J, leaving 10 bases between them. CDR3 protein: CAWSSGIPYEQYF. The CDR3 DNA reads TGTGCCTGGAGTAGTGGAATTCCCTACGAGCAGTACTTC.

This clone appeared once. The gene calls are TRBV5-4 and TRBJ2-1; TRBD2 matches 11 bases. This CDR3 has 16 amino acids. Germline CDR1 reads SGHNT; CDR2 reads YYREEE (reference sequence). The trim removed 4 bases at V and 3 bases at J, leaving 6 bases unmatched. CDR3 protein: CASSAAGLAGYNEQFF. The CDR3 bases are TGTGCCAGCAGCGCGGCCGGACTAGCGGGCTACAATGAGCAGTTCTTC.